Presented here are 18 T cell receptor beta chains from one specimen sequenced in a study of blood T cells in healthy people across ages. Through a sample-barcoded 5' primer and a J-beta primer mix, a second PCR was run for 7 to 11 cycles. A single record per CDR3 protein comes from TCRdb applying MiXCR to the 5' RACE reads. Altogether 800,000 to 950,000 distinct CDR3 sequences are present, roughly 29% being singletons, with the ten largest covering about 10%. This sample was shared with a second study, whose subject was T cells of mothers and their children.

Sample: blood. The receptors were sampled from a woman aged 40 to 50 in good health.

The V gene is TRBV20-1, the J gene TRBJ2-5, with 8 bases identical to TRBD1. The CDR3 loop spans 14 amino acids. Germline V gene lookup returns CDR1 DFQATT and CDR2 SNEGSKA (reference sequence). J gave up 11 bases and V 5 bases, and 16 bases lay outside the gene matches. CDR3 amino acids: CSAASRTGTSEQYF. The DNA of the CDR3 is TGCAGTGCTGCGTCAAGGACAGGGACGAGTGAGCAGTACTTC.

This clonotype was seen many times. The V and J genes are TRBV20-1 and TRBJ2-1, with D possibly matching TRBD1 (6 bases). V was cut by 5 bases and J by 6 bases, with 17 bases left in between. CDR1 is DFQATT, CDR2 SNEGSKA, per germline (reference sequence). The CDR3 covers 14 residues. In DNA form, the CDR3 reads TGCAGTGCTCCACCAAAGGACAGAACCAATGAGCAGTTCTTC. Translation: CSAPPKDRTNEQFF.

There are a few counts of this clonotype. This chain links TRBV20-1 with TRBJ2-1; 9 positions match TRBD2. The germline V gene encodes CDR1 DFQATT and CDR2 SNEGSKA (reference sequence). The CDR3 is 13 amino acids. J lost 10 bases, V lost 4 bases, and 8 bases had no gene match. CDR3 residues: CSANRGGAGEQFF. The CDR3 bases are TGCAGTGCTAATCGCGGGGGGGCGGGGGAGCAGTTCTTC.

CDR3 residues: CASSFEGPRSYEQYF. In nucleotides, the CDR3 is TGTGCCAGCAGCTTTGAGGGGCCCCGTTCCTACGAGCAGTACTTC. V usage is TRBV5-4 and J usage is TRBJ2-4; D may match TRBD1 or TRBD2 (5 bases each). The J call is uncertain, as TRBJ2-7 better fits the DNA end. Germline loops: CDR1 SGHNT, CDR2 YYREEE (reference sequence). The CDR3 is 15 amino acids.

The chain combines TRBV5-1 with TRBJ2-1; the D gene is possibly TRBD1 (6 bases). The CDR3 covers 18 residues. The germline gives CDR1 SGHRS, CDR2 YFSETQ. The V end was cut by 0 bases, the J end by 2 bases, with 18 bases between. The CDR3 DNA follows: TGCGCCAGCAGCTTGGCCATTGTAGGGGGTAGGACCTACAATGAGCAGTTCTTC. It encodes CASSLAIVGGRTYNEQFF.

This clonotype was seen repeatedly, ten times or more. The chain recombines TRBV6-4 with TRBJ2-1, with TRBD2 identical over 12 bases. This CDR3 has 16 amino acids. V gave up 2 bases and J gave up 7 bases; unmatched junction bases: 6. The V gene's germline CDR1 is MRHNA and CDR2 SNTAGT. This CDR3 is CASSDTLAGGSNEQFF. CDR3 sequence (DNA): TGTGCCAGCAGTGACACCCTAGCGGGGGGGAGTAATGAGCAGTTCTTC.

This clonotype showed up just a few times. The chain couples TRBV12-3 or TRBV12-4 to TRBJ1-1, with 12 positions matching TRBD1. CDR3 length equals 18 residues. V lost 7 bases to trimming and J lost 4 bases; unmatched junction nucleotides: 16. The CDR3 nucleotides are TGTGCCAGCACCCGATCGGGACAGGGGGCGCGAATAGCCACTGAAGCTTTCTTT. It codes for CASTRSGQGARIATEAFF.

This clonotype was counted only a few times. The chain uses TRBV7-9 and TRBJ1-5; 7 bases agree with TRBD1. The V segment lost 5 bases and the J segment 5 bases; nucleotides outside the gene matches: 6. The germline V gene has CDR1 SEHNR and CDR2 FQNEAQ (reference sequence). The CDR3 loop spans 14 amino acids. CDR3 DNA: TGTGCCAGCAGCACACACAGGGGAGATCAGCCCCAGCATTTT. This sequence encodes CASSTHRGDQPQHF.

This chain uses TRBV28 with TRBJ2-5; TRBD1 matches 7 bases. The J call could be wrong; TRBJ2-7 is a better fit for the DNA end. Germline V lookup: CDR1 MDHEN, CDR2 SYDVKM. The CDR3 consists of 15 residues. The CDR3 region is CASSATGARNYEQYF. The CDR3 bases are TGTGCCAGCAGCGCTACAGGGGCGAGGAATTACGAGCAGTACTTC.

On this clonotype: A clone one base away is much larger, so this may be a read error. V is TRBV4-3 and J is TRBJ1-2; D is possibly TRBD1 (5 bases). Germline lookup yields CDR1 LGHNA and CDR2 YSLEER. The CDR3 has 16 residues. In DNA form, the CDR3 reads TGCGCCAGCGGCCAAGATTGGGCAGGGTCCCTTTTGGGCTACACCTTC. As protein: CASGQDWAGSLLGYTF.

This chain links TRBV27 with TRBJ2-1, with TRBD1 matching 10 bases. Per germline, CDR1 MNHEY and CDR2 SMNVEV (reference sequence). CDR3 size: 15 residues. V lost 0 bases, J lost 6 bases, and 2 bases stayed unmatched. CDR3 protein: CASSLSWTGGNEQFF. CDR3 nucleotides: TGTGCCAGCAGTTTATCCTGGACAGGGGGCAATGAGCAGTTCTTC.

This clonotype occurred many times. The V and J genes are TRBV6-5 and TRBJ2-7; TRBD1 aligns across 10 bases. The CDR3 runs to 15 residues. From germline, CDR1 is MNHEY and CDR2 SVGAGI. Germline trimming cut 0 bases from V and 3 bases from J; bases unmatched to any gene: 2. The CDR3 sequence: CASSYSWTGGYEQYF. In DNA form, the CDR3 reads TGTGCCAGCAGTTACTCCTGGACAGGGGGCTACGAGCAGTACTTC.

The chain carries TRBV28 and TRBJ1-5; D is unclear. The V gene lost 3 bases and the J gene lost 2 bases, with 11 bases spanning the gap. This CDR3 is 15 amino acids long. From germline, CDR1 is MDHEN and CDR2 SYDVKM. Here the CDR3 DNA reads TGTGCCAGCAGTTTGGGAGGGAATGGCAATCAGCCCCAGCATTTT. This encodes CASSLGGNGNQPQHF.

Details on this clonotype: A much larger clone differs from this one at a single base, so this may be a read error. V is TRBV12-3 or TRBV12-4 and J is TRBJ2-7; D not certain. The CDR3 runs to 13 residues. The V end was cut by 5 bases, the J end by 6 bases, with 14 bases between. The chain's CDR3 is CASSLRSTGEQYF. DNA of the CDR3: TGTGCCAGCAGTCTTCGTTCCACTGGCGAGCAGTACTTC.

This clonotype was detected a few times. CDR3 nucleotides: TGTGCCAGCAGCTCGACCGAGAGAAACACTGAAGCTTTCTTT. It is translated as CASSSTERNTEAFF. The chain combines TRBV7-9 with TRBJ1-1, with D hard to call. V lost 4 bases to trimming and J lost 2 bases, with 11 bases between them. This CDR3 has 14 amino acids. Germline CDR1 is SEHNR and CDR2 is FQNEAQ (reference sequence).

At least ten counts were recorded for this clonotype. The J gene is TRBJ2-5, the V gene TRBV24-1; D may match TRBD1 or TRBD2 (5 bases each). CDR1 and CDR2 (germline): KGHDR, SFDVKD. This CDR3 contains 14 residues. Trimming stripped 4 bases from V and 2 bases from J, with 10 bases between. The CDR3 nucleotides read TGTGCCACCAGTGACAGTGGGGGACAAGAGACCCAGTACTTC. It translates to CATSDSGGQETQYF.

This clonotype was observed at least ten times. This chain joins TRBV7-2 and TRBJ2-7, with 9 bases fitting TRBD1. The V gene's germline CDR1 is SGHTA and CDR2 FQGNSA. This CDR3 has 13 residues. The V segment lost 5 bases and the J segment 9 bases; nucleotides outside the gene matches: 8. This CDR3 reads CASSRDRESGQYF. The CDR3 DNA reads as TGTGCCAGCAGCCGGGACAGGGAATCAGGGCAGTACTTC.

This clonotype showed up just once. A much larger clone is a single base away; this may be a read error. The genes are TRBV20-1 and TRBJ1-2; D might be TRBD1 (5 bases). The CDR3 is made up of 15 amino acids. CDR1 and CDR2 (germline): DFQATT, SNEGSKA (reference sequence). This CDR3 is CCARPRTNTNYGYTF. CDR3 DNA sequence: TGCTGTGCTAGGCCCAGGACAAACACTAACTATGGCTACACCTTC.